A single T cell receptor (beta chain) is shown here with its context. Its antigen is unidentified. Germline V gene lookup returns CDR1 LGHNT and CDR2 FRNRAP. CDR3 length: 16 amino acids. Deletions cut 0 bases from V and 6 bases from J, with 15 bases between. The data stem from a study of Ad26.COV2.S vaccination and SARS-CoV-2 variants. Study outcomes and limitations: Using TCR breadth and depth analyses may have led to underestimated total T cell responses. Comparability of non-spike TCR breadth was observed across vaccine and placebo recipients.

Some clones are missing from TCRdb's copy, which holds only in-frame ones; the method was immunoSEQ multiplex PCR. The sample holds about 410,000 clones, around nine tenths seen once. Treatment meaning: some 20 received Ad26.COV2.S at low or high dose, single or two shots; about 5 received placebo; per-sample allocation not given. At day 63 after the first vaccine or placebo injection, samples were drawn. Vaccination used an Ad26 vector expressing Wuhan-strain SARS-CoV-2 spike. The sequences come from peripheral blood, collected in a trial of Ad26.COV2.S vaccine versus placebo. The receptor's source is a person between 18 and 65 years old who received the Ad26.COV2.S COVID-19 vaccine or a placebo. The rearrangement uses TRBV12-5 and TRBJ2-1; D is unresolved. This CDR3 reads CASGLVVARLSNEQFF. CDR3 sequence (DNA): TGTGCTAGTGGTTTGGTAGTTGCTCGACTGAGCAATGAGCAGTTCTTC.